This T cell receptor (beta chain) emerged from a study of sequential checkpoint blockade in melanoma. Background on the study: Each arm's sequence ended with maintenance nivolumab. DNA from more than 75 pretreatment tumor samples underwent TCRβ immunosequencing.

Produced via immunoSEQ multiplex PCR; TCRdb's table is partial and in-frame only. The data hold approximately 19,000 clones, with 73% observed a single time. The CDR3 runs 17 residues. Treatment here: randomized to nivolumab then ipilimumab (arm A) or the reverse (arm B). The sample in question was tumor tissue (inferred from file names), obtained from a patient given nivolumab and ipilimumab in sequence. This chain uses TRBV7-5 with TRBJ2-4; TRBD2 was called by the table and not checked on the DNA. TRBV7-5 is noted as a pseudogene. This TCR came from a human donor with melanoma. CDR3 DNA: TGTGCCAGCAGCCCCACATTCAGCGGGGGGGCCGCAAACATTCAGTACTTC. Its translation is CASSPTFSGGAANIQYF.